This TCR beta chain was recorded in a study of immune evolution from preneoplasia to lung adenocarcinoma. Points from the study as a whole: Compared with EGFR-mutant or double wild-type lesions, KRAS-mutant nodules were more clonal. Later-stage lesions seemingly showed higher T cell density and diversity than normal lung.

Data came from immunoSEQ multiplex PCR; TCRdb stores just in-frame clones and leaves some out. The sample lists around 11,000 clones; roughly 88% were seen once. The CDR3 length is 12 residues. Trimming removed 7 bases from V and 5 bases from J, with 14 bases in between. The germline gives CDR1 SQVTM, CDR2 ANQGSEA. Comments on this clone: Its antigen is not known.

The sample consisted of FFPE invasive lung adenocarcinoma tissue. This chain links TRBV29-1 with TRBJ1-1; a weak D match, TRBD1 (5 bases). This receptor was identified in a person aged 70 to 85 with invasive lung adenocarcinoma. CDR3 loop: CSAPDQGTEAFF. The CDR3 DNA reads TGCAGCGCCCCCGATCAGGGTACTGAAGCTTTCTTT.